This T cell receptor (beta chain) was profiled in a study of blood T cell repertoires in COVID-19. On the study more broadly: Samples came from the United States, Italy and Spain, spanning acute and convalescent COVID-19. Sources were T cells, B-cell-depleted T cells, or PBMCs; the material itself was cDNA or gDNA.

V shed 0 bases and J shed 2 bases, with 8 bases lying between them. Per the germline V gene, CDR1 is LGHNA and CDR2 is YNFKEQ. The CDR3 has 15 residues. Study processing details: By means of reference gene primer amplification, nucleated cell counts were estimated. The method was immunoSEQ multiplex PCR; TCRdb's version includes in-frame clones alone and lacks a portion of them. V, J and clone size are those of that table, while D and trimming were read from the DNA. The table includes around 170,000 clones, around four fifths detected once. Sequencing was carried out using peripheral blood. The origin of this receptor is an older man who had recovered from COVID-19. This chain uses TRBV4-2 with TRBJ2-1, with D perhaps matching TRBD2 (6 bases). In DNA, the CDR3 is TGTGCCAGCAGCCAAGAATGGACTACCTACAATGAGCAGTTCTTC. Translating gives CASSQEWTTYNEQFF.